These 3 T cell receptor beta chains share one sample of origin, sequenced in a study of post-analysis software for immune sequencing data. Study-level findings and limits: In patients, five or six TRBV segments were more frequent than in controls, with TRBV5-6, TRBV5-1 and TRBV20-1 among them.

Tagging with unique molecular identifiers was a feature of the TCR beta cDNA libraries. MiXCR, run by TCRdb on the PCR reads, gives a single entry per CDR3 protein. The sample carries about 560,000 distinct CDR3 sequences, roughly 46% recorded once. For these TCRs, the target antigens are not known. Sequencing input: blood. The source of these receptors is a girl aged 5 to 17 with multiple sclerosis.

The chain carries TRBV3-1 and TRBJ2-1; the match to TRBD2 covers 9 bases. After removal of 4 bases from V and 5 bases from J, the junction contained 6 bases not matched to a gene. CDR1 and CDR2 (germline): LGHDT, YNNKEL (reference sequence). The CDR3 spans 15 residues. Here the CDR3 reads CASSPSSGANNEQFF. The CDR3 bases are TGTGCCAGCAGCCCGTCTAGCGGGGCTAACAATGAGCAGTTCTTC.

This rearrangement joins TRBV24-1 to TRBJ2-5; D may be TRBD1 (5 bases). The germline CDR1 and CDR2 sequences are KGHDR and SFDVKD. Trimming removed 4 bases from V and 0 bases from J, with 8 bases in between. CDR3 length: 14 amino acids. The CDR3 nucleotides read TGTGCCACCAGTGAAACGGACAACCAAGAGACCCAGTACTTC. This gives the protein CATSETDNQETQYF.

J is TRBJ2-6 and V is TRBV12-3 or TRBV12-4; TRBD1 aligns across 7 bases. V lost 1 base to trimming and J lost 0 bases; unmatched junction nucleotides: 3. This CDR3 has 17 amino acids. This CDR3 is CASSLGQGHSGANVLTF. The CDR3 nucleotides read TGTGCCAGCAGTTTAGGACAGGGTCACTCTGGGGCCAACGTCCTGACTTTC.